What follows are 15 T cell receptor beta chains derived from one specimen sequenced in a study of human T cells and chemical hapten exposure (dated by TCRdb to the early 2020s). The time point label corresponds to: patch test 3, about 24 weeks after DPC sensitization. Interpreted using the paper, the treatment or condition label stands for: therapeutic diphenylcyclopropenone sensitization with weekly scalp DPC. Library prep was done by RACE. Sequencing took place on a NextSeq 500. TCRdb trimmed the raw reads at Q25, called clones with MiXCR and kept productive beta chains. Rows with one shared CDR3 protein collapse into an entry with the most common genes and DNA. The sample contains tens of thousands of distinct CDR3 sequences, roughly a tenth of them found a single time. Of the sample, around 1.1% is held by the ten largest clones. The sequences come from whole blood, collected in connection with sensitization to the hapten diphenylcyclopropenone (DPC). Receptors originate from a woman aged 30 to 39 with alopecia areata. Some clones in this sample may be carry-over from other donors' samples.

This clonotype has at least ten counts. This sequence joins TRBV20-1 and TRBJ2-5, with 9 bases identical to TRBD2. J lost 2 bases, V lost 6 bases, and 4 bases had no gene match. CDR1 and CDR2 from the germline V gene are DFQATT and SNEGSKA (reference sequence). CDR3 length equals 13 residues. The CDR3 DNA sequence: TGCAGTGCGCCCCTAGCGGGGCAAGAGACCCAGTACTTC. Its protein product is CSAPLAGQETQYF.

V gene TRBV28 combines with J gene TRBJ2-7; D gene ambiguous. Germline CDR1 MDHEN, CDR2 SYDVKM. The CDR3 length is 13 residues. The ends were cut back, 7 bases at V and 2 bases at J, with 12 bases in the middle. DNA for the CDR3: TGTGCCAGCAACGCCGGGCAGACCTACGAGCAGTACTTC. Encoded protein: CASNAGQTYEQYF. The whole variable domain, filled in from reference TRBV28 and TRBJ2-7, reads DVKVTQSSRYLVKRTGEKVFLECVQDMDHENMFWYRQDPGLGLRLIYFSYDVKMKEKGDIPEGYSVSREKKERFSLILESASTNQTSMYLCASNAGQTYEQYFGPGTRLTVT.

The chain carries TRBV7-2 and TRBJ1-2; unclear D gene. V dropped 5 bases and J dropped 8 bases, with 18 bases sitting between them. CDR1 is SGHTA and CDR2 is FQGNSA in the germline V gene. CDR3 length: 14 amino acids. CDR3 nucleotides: TGTGCCAGCAGCCCTAGTCCCAGATTCGGCGGCTACACCTTC. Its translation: CASSPSPRFGGYTF.

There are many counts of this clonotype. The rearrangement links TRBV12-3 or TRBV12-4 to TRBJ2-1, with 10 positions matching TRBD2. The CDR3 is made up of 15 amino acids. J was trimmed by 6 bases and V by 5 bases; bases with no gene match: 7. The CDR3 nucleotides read TGTGCCAGCAGTCCGAGCGGGGGGGCCTCCAATGAGCAGTTCTTC. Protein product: CASSPSGGASNEQFF.

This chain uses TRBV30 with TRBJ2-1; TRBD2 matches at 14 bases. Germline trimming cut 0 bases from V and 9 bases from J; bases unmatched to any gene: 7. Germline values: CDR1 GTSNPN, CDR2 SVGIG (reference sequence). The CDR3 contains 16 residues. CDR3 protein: CAWSVPGLAGVGEQFF. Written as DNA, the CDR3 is TGTGCCTGGAGTGTACCGGGACTAGCGGGAGTGGGTGAGCAGTTCTTC.

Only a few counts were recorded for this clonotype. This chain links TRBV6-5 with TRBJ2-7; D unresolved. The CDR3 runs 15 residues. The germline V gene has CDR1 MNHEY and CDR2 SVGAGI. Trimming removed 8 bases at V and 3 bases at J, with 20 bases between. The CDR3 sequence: CASGSSGGADYEQYF. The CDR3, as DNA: TGTGCCAGCGGCTCTTCTGGCGGAGCCGACTACGAGCAGTACTTC.

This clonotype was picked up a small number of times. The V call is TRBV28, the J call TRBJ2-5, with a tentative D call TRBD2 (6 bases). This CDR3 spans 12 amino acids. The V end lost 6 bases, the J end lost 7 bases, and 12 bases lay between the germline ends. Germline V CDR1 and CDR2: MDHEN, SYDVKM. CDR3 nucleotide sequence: TGTGCCAGCAGGACCATGGGGGGGACCCAGTACTTC. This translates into CASRTMGGTQYF. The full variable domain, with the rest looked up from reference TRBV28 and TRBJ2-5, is DVKVTQSSRYLVKRTGEKVFLECVQDMDHENMFWYRQDPGLGLRLIYFSYDVKMKEKGDIPEGYSVSREKKERFSLILESASTNQTSMYLCASRTMGGTQYFGPGTRLLVL.

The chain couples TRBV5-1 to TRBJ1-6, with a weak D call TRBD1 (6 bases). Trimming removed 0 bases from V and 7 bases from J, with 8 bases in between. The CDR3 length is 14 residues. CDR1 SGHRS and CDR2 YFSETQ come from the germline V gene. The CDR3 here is CASSLDGQNSPLHF. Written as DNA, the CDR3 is TGCGCCAGCAGCTTGGACGGACAGAATTCACCCCTCCACTTT.

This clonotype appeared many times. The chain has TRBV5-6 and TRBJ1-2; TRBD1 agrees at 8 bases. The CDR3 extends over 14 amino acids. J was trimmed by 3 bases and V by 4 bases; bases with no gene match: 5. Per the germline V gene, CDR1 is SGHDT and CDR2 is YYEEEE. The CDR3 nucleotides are TGTGCCAGCAGCCCTGGACAGGGAGACTATGGCTACACCTTC. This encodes CASSPGQGDYGYTF.

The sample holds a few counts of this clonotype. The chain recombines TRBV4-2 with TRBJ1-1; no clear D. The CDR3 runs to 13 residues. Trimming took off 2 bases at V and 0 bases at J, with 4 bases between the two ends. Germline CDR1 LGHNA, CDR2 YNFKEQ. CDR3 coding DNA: TGTGCCAGCAGCCAATACATGAACACTGAAGCTTTCTTT. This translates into CASSQYMNTEAFF.

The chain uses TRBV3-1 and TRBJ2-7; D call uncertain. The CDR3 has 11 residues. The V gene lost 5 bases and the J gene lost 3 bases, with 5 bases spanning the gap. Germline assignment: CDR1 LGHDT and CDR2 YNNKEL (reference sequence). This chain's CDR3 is CASSAYYEQYV. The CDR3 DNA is TGTGCCAGCAGCGCATACTACGAGCAGTACGTC.

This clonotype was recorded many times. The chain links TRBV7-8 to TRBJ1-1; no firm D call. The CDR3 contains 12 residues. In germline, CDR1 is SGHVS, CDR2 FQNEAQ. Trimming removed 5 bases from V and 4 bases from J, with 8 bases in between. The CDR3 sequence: CASSLGSTEAFF. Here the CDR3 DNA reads TGTGCCAGCAGCCTAGGGAGCACTGAAGCTTTCTTT.

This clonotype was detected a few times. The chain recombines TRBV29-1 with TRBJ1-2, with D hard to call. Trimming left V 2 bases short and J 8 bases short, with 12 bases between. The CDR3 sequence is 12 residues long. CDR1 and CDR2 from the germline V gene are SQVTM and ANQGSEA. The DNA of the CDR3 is TGCAGCGTTGAAAGACGCGCTGGCGGCTACACCTTC. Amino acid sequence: CSVERRAGGYTF. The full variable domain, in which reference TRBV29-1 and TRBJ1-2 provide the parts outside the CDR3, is SAVISQKPSRDICQRGTSLTIQCQVDSQVTMMFWYRQQPGQSLTLIATANQGSEATYESGFVIDKFPISRPNLTFSTLTVSNMSPEDSSIYLCSVERRAGGYTFGSGTRLTVV.

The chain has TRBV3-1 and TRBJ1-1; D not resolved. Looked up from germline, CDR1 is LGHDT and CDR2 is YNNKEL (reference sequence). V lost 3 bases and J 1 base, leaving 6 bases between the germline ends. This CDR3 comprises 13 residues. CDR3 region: CASSHEGNTEAFF. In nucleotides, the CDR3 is TGTGCCAGCAGCCACGAGGGGAACACTGAAGCTTTCTTT. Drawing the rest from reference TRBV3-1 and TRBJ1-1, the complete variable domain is DTAVSQTPKYLVTQMGNDKSIKCEQNLGHDTMYWYKQDSKKFLKIMFSYNNKELIINETVPNRFSPKSPDKAHLNLHINSLELGDSAVYFCASSHEGNTEAFFGQGTRLTVV.

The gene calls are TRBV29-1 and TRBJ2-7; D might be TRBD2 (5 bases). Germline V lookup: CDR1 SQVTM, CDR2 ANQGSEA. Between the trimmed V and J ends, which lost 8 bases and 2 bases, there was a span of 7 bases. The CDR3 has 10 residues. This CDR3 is CSPRAYEQYF. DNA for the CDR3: TGCAGCCCGAGGGCCTACGAGCAGTACTTC.